This T cell receptor beta chain was captured by sequencing in a study of blood T cell repertoires in COVID-19 (dated by TCRdb to 2020 to 2022). As for the study more broadly: Samples covering the acute and convalescent phases of COVID-19 were provided by collaborators in the United States, Italy and Spain. Deeply sampled blood TCRbeta repertoires from subjects exposed to, actively infected with, or recovered from COVID-19 were included in the dataset. The samples were drawn from two sources: the first 160 participants of the ongoing ImmuneRACE study, and 1,000 to 1,500 subjects contributed by 6 global collaborators. The material from the prospective study consisted of cDNA or gDNA derived from T cells, B-cell-depleted T cells, or PBMCs. A de-identified subject ID, COVID-19 status, age in years and sex were almost always included in the sample metadata. A freely available public database, intended as a resource for researchers studying the immune response to SARS-CoV-2, is where the repertoires were released. Where available, HLA class I and class II types were obtained from metadata supplied by the sample provider rather than from assay-based typing. General conclusions and limits of the study: How much clinical and demographic metadata was included differed by source and by participant, and the metadata was provided uncurated.

Remarks on this clone: The antigen it binds to is not known. There are no base qualities to consult, and no much larger clone falls within one base.

CDR1 and CDR2, per the germline V gene (reference sequence), are LGHDT and YNNKEL. The CDR3 starts with the cysteine, ends with the phenylalanine, and has 14 residues. The entry retains the CDR3 DNA only, 42 bases that are in frame from base 1. V is reduced by 0 bases and J by 9 bases, leaving a spacing of 14 bases between them. The collaborating institutions used their own protocols to collect whole blood in K2EDTA tubes. For TCRbeta analysis, collaborators shipped samples as frozen whole blood, isolated PBMCs, or DNA extracted from either of those sample types. TCRbeta CDR3 regions were amplified from genomic DNA by means of the immunoSEQ Assay, a bias-controlled multiplex PCR. Concerning the study's data processing: The number of nucleated cells in each sample was estimated by amplification of reference gene primers within the assay. To quantify the absolute abundance of each unique TCRbeta CDR3 rearrangement, sequence reads were collapsed and filtered. For each sample, productive Simpson clonality was calculated as the square root of Simpson's diversity index over productive rearrangements. In its TCRdb copy, this immuneACCESS table keeps in-frame sequences only and misses some clones. Where compared with another copy, unresolved V genes explain less than half of these, and the others have no known cause. V and J calls and clone size are as listed in that table; D and trimming were resolved from the DNA. The sample includes 200,000 to 250,000 clones, with roughly 90% observed a single time. Jointly, the top ten make up roughly 2.5% of the sample.

The receptor comes from a woman in her fifties or sixties with acute or convalescent COVID-19. Sequenced input: peripheral blood. This sequence uses TRBV3-1 (or the pseudogene TRBV3-2) and TRBJ2-5; TRBD1 is possibly the D segment (5 matching bases). The CDR3 loop reads CASSQEKGSRPQYF. The sequenced DNA: TGTGCCAGCAGCCAAGAAAAGGGGTCGAGGCCCCAGTACTTC.